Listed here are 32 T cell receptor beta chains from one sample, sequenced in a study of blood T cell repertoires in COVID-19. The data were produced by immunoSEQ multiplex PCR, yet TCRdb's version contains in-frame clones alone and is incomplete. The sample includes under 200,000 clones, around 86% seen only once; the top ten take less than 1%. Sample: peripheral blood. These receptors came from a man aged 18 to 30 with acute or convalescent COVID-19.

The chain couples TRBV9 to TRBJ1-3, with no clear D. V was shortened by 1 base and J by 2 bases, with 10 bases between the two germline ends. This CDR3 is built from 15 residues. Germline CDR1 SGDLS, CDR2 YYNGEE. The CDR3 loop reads CASSVSLRPGNTIYF. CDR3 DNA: TGTGCCAGCAGCGTATCATTGAGGCCTGGAAACACCATATATTTT.

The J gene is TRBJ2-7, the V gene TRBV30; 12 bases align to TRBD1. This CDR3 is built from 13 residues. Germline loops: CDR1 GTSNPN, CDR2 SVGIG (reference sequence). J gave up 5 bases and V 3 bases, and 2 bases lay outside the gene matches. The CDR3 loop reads CAWRGTGGNEQYF. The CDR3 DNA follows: TGTGCCTGGAGAGGGACAGGGGGCAACGAGCAGTACTTC.

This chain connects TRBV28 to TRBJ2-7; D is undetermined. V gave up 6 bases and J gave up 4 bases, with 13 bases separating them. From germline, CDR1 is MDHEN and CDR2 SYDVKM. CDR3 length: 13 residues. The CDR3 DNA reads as TGTGCCAGCAGCGCCGATACACGTTACGAGCAGTACGTC. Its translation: CASSADTRYEQYV.

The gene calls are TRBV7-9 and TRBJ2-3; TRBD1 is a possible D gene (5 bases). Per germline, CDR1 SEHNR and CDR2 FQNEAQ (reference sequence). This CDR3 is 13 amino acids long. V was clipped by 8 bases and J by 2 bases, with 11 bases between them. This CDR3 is CASLVDNTDTQYF. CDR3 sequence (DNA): TGTGCCAGCCTAGTGGACAACACAGATACGCAGTATTTT.

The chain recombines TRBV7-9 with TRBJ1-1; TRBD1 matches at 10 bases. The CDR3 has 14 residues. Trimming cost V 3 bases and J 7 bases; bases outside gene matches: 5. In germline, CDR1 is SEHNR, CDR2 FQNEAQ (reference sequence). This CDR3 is CASSFSGTGDEAFF. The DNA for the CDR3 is TGTGCCAGCAGCTTCTCCGGGACAGGGGATGAAGCTTTCTTT.

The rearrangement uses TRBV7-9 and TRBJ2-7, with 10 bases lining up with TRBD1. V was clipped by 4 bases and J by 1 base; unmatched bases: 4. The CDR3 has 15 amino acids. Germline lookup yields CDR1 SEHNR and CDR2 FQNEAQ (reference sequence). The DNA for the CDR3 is TGTGCCAGCAGCTCGACAGGGGGCTTGTCCTACGAGCAGTACGTC. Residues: CASSSTGGLSYEQYV.

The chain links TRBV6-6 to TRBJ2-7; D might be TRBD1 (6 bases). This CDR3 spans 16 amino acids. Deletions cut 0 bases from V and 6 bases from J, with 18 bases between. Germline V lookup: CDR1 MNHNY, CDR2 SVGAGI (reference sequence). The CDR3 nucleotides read TGTGCCAGCAGTTACTCGAAAGCCAGGCAAGGGGGCGAGCAGTACTTC. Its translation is CASSYSKARQGGEQYF.

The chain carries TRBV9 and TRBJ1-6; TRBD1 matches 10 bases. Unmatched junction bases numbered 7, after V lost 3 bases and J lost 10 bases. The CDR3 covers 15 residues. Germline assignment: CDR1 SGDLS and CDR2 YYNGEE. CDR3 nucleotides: TGTGCCAGCAGCGAGGGACAGGGGTTGGAATCACCCCTCCACTTT. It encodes CASSEGQGLESPLHF.

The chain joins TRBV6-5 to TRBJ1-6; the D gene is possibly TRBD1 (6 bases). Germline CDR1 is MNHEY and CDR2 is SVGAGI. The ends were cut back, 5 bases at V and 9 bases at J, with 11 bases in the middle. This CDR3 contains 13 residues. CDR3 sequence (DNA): TGTGCCAGCAGTCGGGGGGGCCTTTCACCCCTCCACTTT. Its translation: CASSRGGLSPLHF.

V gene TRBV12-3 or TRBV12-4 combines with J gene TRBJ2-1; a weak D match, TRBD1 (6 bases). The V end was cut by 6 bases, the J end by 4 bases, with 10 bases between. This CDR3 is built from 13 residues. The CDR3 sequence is CASSRDIYNEQFF. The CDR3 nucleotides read TGTGCCAGCAGCCGGGACATATACAATGAGCAGTTCTTC.

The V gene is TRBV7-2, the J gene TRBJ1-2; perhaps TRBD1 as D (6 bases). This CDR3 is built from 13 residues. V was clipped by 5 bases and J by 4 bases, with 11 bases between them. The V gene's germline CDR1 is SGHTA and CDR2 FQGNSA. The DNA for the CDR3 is TGTGCCAGCAGCGCCCGACAGGCCTATGGCTACACCTTC. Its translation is CASSARQAYGYTF.

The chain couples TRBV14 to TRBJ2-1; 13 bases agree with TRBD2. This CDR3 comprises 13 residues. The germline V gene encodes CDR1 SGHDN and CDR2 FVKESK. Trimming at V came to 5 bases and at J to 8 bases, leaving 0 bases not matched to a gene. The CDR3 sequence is CASSGLAGDEQFF. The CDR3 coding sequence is TGTGCCAGCAGCGGACTAGCGGGGGATGAGCAGTTCTTC.

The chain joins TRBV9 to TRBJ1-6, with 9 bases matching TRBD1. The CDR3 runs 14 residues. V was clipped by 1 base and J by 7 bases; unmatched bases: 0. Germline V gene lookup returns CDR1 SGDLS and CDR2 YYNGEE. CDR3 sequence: CASSVTGGNSPLHF. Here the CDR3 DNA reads TGTGCCAGCAGCGTAACAGGGGGCAATTCACCCCTCCACTTT.

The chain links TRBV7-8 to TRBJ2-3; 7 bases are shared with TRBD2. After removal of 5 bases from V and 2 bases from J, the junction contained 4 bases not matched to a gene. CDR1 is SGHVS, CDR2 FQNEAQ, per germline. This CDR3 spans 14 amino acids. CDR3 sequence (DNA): TGTGCCAGCAGCCCGGGGGGAACCACAGATACGCAGTATTTT. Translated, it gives CASSPGGTTDTQYF. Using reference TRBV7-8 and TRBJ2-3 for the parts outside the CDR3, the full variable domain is GAGVSQSPRYKVAKRGQDVALRCDPISGHVSLFWYQQALGQGPEFLTYFQNEAQLDKSGLPSDRFFAERPEGSVSTLKIQRTQQEDSAVYLCASSPGGTTDTQYFGPGTRLTVL.

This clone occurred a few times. The chain's CDR3 is CASSPGQNNYGYTF. The CDR3 DNA sequence: TGTGCCAGCAGCCCCGGACAGAATAACTATGGCTACACCTTC. V gene TRBV7-2 combines with J gene TRBJ1-2; TRBD1 might be the D (6 bases). The ends were cut back, 5 bases at V and 1 base at J, with 11 bases in the middle. This CDR3 is 14 amino acids long. CDR1 SGHTA and CDR2 FQGNSA come from the germline V gene.

The CDR3 region is CASRVNPPANEKLFF. The CDR3 DNA is TGTGCCAGTAGGGTAAATCCGCCAGCTAATGAAAAACTGTTTTTT. The V call is TRBV19, the J call TRBJ1-4, with D uncertain. Per germline, CDR1 LNHDA and CDR2 SQIVND (reference sequence). V lost 6 bases and J lost 3, with 14 bases in between. CDR3 size: 15 residues.

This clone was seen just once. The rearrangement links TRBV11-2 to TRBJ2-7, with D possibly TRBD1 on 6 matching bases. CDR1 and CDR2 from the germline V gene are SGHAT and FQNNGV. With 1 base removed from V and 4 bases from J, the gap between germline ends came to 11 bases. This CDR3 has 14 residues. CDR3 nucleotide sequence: TGTGCCAGCAGCTTAGCCAGGGGCAATTACGAGCAGTACTTC. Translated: CASSLARGNYEQYF.

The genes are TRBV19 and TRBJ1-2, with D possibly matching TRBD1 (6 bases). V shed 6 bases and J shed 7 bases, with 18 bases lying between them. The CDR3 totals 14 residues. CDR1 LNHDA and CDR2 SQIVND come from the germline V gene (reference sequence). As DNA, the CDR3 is TGTGCCAGTAGGGGAGAGGACAGCTTTCTTGGCTACACCTTC. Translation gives CASRGEDSFLGYTF.

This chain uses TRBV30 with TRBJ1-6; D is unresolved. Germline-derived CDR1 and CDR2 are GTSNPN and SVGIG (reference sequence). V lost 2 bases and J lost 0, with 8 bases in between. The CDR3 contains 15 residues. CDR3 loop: CAWSSPVSYNSPLHF. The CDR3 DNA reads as TGTGCCTGGAGTTCTCCGGTCTCCTATAATTCACCCCTCCACTTT.

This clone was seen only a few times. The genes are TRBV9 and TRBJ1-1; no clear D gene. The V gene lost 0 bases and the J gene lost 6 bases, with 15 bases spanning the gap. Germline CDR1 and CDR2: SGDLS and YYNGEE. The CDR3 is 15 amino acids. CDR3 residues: CASSVAPTVGAEAFF. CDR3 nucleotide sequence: TGTGCCAGCAGCGTAGCACCCACAGTTGGTGCTGAAGCTTTCTTT.

This CDR3 reads CASNRGQASNYGYTF. For the CDR3, the DNA is TGTGCCAGTAACCGGGGACAGGCCTCTAACTATGGCTACACCTTC. The chain joins TRBV19 to TRBJ1-2; 8 positions match TRBD1. Germline V lookup: CDR1 LNHDA, CDR2 SQIVND (reference sequence). CDR3 size: 15 residues. V gave up 7 bases and J gave up 0 bases; unmatched junction bases: 7.

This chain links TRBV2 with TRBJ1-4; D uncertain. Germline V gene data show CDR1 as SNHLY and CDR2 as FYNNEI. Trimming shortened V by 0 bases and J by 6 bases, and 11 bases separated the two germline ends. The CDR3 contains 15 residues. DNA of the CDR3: TGTGCCAGCAGTGAAGCGTGGGGAGATCATGAAAAACTGTTTTTT. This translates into CASSEAWGDHEKLFF.

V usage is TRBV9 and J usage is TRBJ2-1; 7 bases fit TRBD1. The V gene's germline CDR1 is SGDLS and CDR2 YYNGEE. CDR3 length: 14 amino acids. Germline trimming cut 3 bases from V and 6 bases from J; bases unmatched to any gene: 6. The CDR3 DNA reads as TGTGCCAGCAGCGAGGGGGACAGTCCCAATGAGCAGTTCTTC. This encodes CASSEGDSPNEQFF.

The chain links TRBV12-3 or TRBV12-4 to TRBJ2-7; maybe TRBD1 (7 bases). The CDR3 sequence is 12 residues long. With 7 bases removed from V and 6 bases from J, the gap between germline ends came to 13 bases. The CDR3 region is CASNRQGGEQYF. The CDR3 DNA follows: TGTGCCAGCAATCGACAGGGAGGCGAGCAGTACTTC.

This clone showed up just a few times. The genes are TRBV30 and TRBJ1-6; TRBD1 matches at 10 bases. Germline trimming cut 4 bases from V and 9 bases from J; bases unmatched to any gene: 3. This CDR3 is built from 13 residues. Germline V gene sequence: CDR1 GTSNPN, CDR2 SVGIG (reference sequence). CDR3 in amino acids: CAWNGQGVSPLHF. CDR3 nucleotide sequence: TGTGCCTGGAACGGACAGGGGGTTTCACCCCTCCACTTT.

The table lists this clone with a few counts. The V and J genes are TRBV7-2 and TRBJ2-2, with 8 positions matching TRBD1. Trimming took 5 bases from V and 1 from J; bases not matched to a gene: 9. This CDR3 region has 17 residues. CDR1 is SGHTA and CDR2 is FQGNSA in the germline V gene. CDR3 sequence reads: CASSLPRGRQNTGELFF. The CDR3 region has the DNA TGTGCCAGCAGCCTGCCCAGGGGGCGGCAGAACACCGGGGAGCTGTTTTTT.

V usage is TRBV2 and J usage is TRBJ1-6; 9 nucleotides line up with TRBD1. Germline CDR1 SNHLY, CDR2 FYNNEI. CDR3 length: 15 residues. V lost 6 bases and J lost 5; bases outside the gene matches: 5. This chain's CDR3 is CASRGDRVNNSPLHF. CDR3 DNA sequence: TGTGCCAGCAGGGGGGACAGGGTGAATAATTCACCCCTCCACTTT.

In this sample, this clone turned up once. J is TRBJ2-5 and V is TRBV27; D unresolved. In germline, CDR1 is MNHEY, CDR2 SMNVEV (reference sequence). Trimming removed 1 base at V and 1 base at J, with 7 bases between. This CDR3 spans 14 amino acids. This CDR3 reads CASSLFSSQETQYF. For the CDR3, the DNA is TGTGCCAGCAGTTTATTCTCTTCCCAAGAGACCCAGTACTTC.

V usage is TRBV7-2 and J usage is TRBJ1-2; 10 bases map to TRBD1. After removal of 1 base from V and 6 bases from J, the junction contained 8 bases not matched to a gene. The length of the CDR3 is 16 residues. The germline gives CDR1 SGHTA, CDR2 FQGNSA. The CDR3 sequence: CASSLETGGVVNGYTF. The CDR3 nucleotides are TGTGCCAGCAGCTTAGAGACAGGGGGCGTAGTAAATGGCTACACCTTC.

The CDR3 here is CASSPLGTENTEAFF. In DNA form, the CDR3 reads TGTGCCAGCTCACCCCTAGGGACAGAGAACACTGAAGCTTTCTTT. The rearrangement uses TRBV18 and TRBJ1-1; 7 bases fit TRBD1. The germline V gene has CDR1 KGHSH and CDR2 LQKENI. There are 15 residues in the CDR3. After removal of 3 bases from V and 1 base from J, the junction contained 5 bases not matched to a gene.

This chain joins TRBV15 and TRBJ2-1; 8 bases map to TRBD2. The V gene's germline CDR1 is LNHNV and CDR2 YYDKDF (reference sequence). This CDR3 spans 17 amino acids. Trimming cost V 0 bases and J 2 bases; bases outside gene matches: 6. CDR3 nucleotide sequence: TGTGCCACCAGCAGAGATTGGAGTAGCGGGGCCTACAATGAGCAGTTCTTC. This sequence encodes CATSRDWSSGAYNEQFF.

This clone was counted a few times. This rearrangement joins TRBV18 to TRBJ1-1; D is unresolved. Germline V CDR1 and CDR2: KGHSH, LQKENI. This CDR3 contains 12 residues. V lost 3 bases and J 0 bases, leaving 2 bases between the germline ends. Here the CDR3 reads CASSPLNTEAFF. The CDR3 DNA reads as TGTGCCAGCTCACCCTTGAACACTGAAGCTTTCTTT.